This record concerns one T cell receptor beta chain sequence. The antigen remains unidentified. The CDR3 spans 16 residues. Unmatched junction bases numbered 9, after V lost 3 bases and J lost 5 bases. Germline V lookup: CDR1 MDHEN, CDR2 SYDVKM. This record comes from a study of graft-versus-host responses after intestinal transplantation. Study-level background: Uniformly, recipients were administered anti-thymocyte globulin induction with subsequent tacrolimus and steroids for approximately 3 years.

Assay: immunoSEQ multiplex PCR; the TCRdb copy retains only in-frame clones and omits some. The sample has under 150,000 clones, about 93% seen once; the top ten hold more than 0.095%. The chain combines TRBV28 with TRBJ2-2; 7 bases are shared with TRBD2. This TCR derives from a human donor who received an intestinal transplant. The specimen comprised unstimulated CD4+ T cells sorted from spleen or lymph node cells, sampled before intestinal transplant. Here the CDR3 DNA reads TGTGCCAGCAGTTTCGCTGGCGGGAGTGGTACCGGGGAGCTGTTTTTT. This sequence encodes CASSFAGGSGTGELFF.